The T cell receptor beta chain under discussion was sequenced for a study of T cell changes during pregnancy in multiple sclerosis. CDR3 length: 14 amino acids. Trimming cost V 0 bases and J 6 bases, with 12 bases left between them. Germline values: CDR1 SGDLS, CDR2 YYNGEE. Repertoires were generated with immunoSEQ multiplex PCR, while TCRdb's copy carries only in-frame clones and drops some. The sample holds about 89,000 clones, 90% to 95% seen once. The chain recombines TRBV9 with TRBJ1-2, with D tentatively TRBD1 (6 bases). The specimen comprised peripheral blood, sampled after pregnancy. This receptor was taken from a female donor in good health, enrolled as a control in a pregnancy study. CDR3 in amino acids: CASSVGSRTDGYTF. The CDR3 nucleotides are TGTGCCAGCAGCGTAGGATCCAGGACAGATGGCTACACCTTC.